Shown below are 27 T cell receptor beta chains from a single sample sequenced in a study of post-analysis software for immune sequencing data. Study-wide results and limits: Comparison of patients with controls showed five TRBV segments more frequent in patients, TRBV5-6, TRBV5-1 and TRBV20-1 among them.

Every TCR beta cDNA library bore unique molecular identifiers. TCRdb reprocessed the PCR reads with MiXCR, giving one entry per CDR3 protein. Among approximately 770,000 distinct CDR3 sequences listed, more than 45% were seen once. No antigen is known for these receptors. Sequenced material: blood. These receptors all stem from a girl aged 5 to 17 with multiple sclerosis.

This clonotype was counted only a few times. V is TRBV18 and J is TRBJ2-3; 8 bases are shared with TRBD1. This CDR3 spans 16 amino acids. Trimming took 3 bases from V and 6 from J; bases not matched to a gene: 11. Germline V gene lookup returns CDR1 KGHSH and CDR2 LQKENI. The CDR3: CASSPSGQGPQDTQYF. DNA for the CDR3: TGTGCCAGCTCACCCAGCGGACAGGGACCACAGGATACGCAGTATTTT.

The chain links TRBV24-1 to TRBJ2-7, with D uncertain. V lost 4 bases and J 3 bases, leaving 12 bases between the germline ends. Per germline, CDR1 KGHDR and CDR2 SFDVKD. The CDR3 runs 14 residues. The DNA for the CDR3 is TGTGCCACCAGTGACCCGACGAAGAGCTACGAGCAGTACTTC. Its translation is CATSDPTKSYEQYF.

V gene TRBV27 combines with J gene TRBJ2-1, with TRBD2 matching 10 bases. CDR3 length equals 15 residues. Germline V gene lookup returns CDR1 MNHEY and CDR2 SMNVEV (reference sequence). V shed 4 bases, J shed 9 bases, and the junction held 9 bases outside the gene matches. The CDR3 region is CASSWRASGSPEQFF. As DNA, the CDR3 is TGTGCCAGCAGTTGGCGGGCTAGCGGGAGTCCTGAGCAGTTCTTC.

The V call is TRBV9, the J call TRBJ2-5, with D unclear. The CDR3 runs to 14 residues. Germline loops: CDR1 SGDLS, CDR2 YYNGEE. V lost 5 bases to trimming and J lost 5 bases, with 16 bases between them. The CDR3 sequence: CASSPSGRVETQYF. CDR3 sequence (DNA): TGTGCCAGCAGTCCCAGTGGTCGAGTGGAGACCCAGTACTTC.

J is TRBJ2-5 and V is TRBV12-3 or TRBV12-4; D is unclear. Trimming pared 6 bases from V and 0 bases from J, leaving 8 bases between. This CDR3 is built from 13 residues. DNA for the CDR3: TGTGCCAGCAGCCTCACCAACCAAGAGACCCAGTACTTC. Residues: CASSLTNQETQYF.

The chain carries TRBV10-2 and TRBJ2-3; TRBD2 might be the D (6 bases). Germline CDR1 reads WSHSY; CDR2 reads SAAADI. This CDR3 region has 14 residues. Trimming removed 5 bases at V and 6 bases at J, with 15 bases between. The CDR3 is CASSMPGEADTQYF. The CDR3 nucleotides read TGCGCCAGCAGTATGCCGGGAGAGGCTGATACGCAGTATTTT.

The CDR3 DNA reads TGTGCCAGCAGCTTGAAAGGACGGGGACGACGCGAGCAGTACTTC. It codes for CASSLKGRGRREQYF. This chain joins TRBV7-9 and TRBJ2-5; possibly TRBD1 or TRBD2 for D (5 bases each). The J call may be in error: the DNA end matches TRBJ2-7 better. This CDR3 comprises 15 residues. Germline V CDR1 and CDR2: SEHNR, FQNEAQ (reference sequence).

The chain couples TRBV6-2 or TRBV6-3 to TRBJ2-1; the D gene is possibly TRBD2 (6 bases). The CDR3 has 11 amino acids. CDR1 and CDR2 (germline): MNHEY, SVGEGT. Trimming took 6 bases from V and 15 from J, leaving 15 bases between them. CDR3 amino acids: CASRVRDLVFF. The CDR3 nucleotides are TGTGCCAGCAGGGTCCGGGACTTAGTGTTCTTC.

A note on this clonotype: The junction shows a germline mismatch at one end, possibly a read error. The CDR3 reads CASSLQGAQETQYF. Written as DNA, the CDR3 is TGTGCCAGCAGCTTACAGGGGGCACAAGAGACCCAGTACTTC. The rearrangement joins TRBV5-1 to TRBJ2-5; 9 bases line up with TRBD1. Germline CDR1 and CDR2: SGHRS and YFSETQ. CDR3 length equals 14 residues.

This clonotype has just one count. This CDR3 reads CATRTGIGYEQYF. The DNA of the CDR3 is TGTGCCACCAGAACGGGTATTGGCTACGAGCAGTACTTC. The rearrangement joins TRBV28 to TRBJ2-7, with D unresolved. Between the trimmed V and J ends, which lost 10 bases and 3 bases, there was a span of 16 bases. The CDR3 sequence is 13 residues long. The germline V gene has CDR1 MDHEN and CDR2 SYDVKM.

The chain carries TRBV10-1 and TRBJ2-3; no firm D call. Germline lookup yields CDR1 WNHNN and CDR2 SYGVQD (reference sequence). This CDR3 has 14 amino acids. With 3 bases removed from V and 2 bases from J, the gap between germline ends came to 9 bases. The CDR3, as DNA: TGCGCCAGCAGTGATTCAAGATACACAGATACGCAGTATTTT. Residues: CASSDSRYTDTQYF.

This clonotype was seen a few times. This chain connects TRBV20-1 to TRBJ2-7; 9 bases line up with TRBD2. V lost 5 bases, J lost 0 bases, and 8 bases stayed unmatched. This CDR3 spans 15 amino acids. Germline lookup yields CDR1 DFQATT and CDR2 SNEGSKA (reference sequence). The CDR3 reads CSAGPTSGISYEQYF. As DNA, the CDR3 is TGCAGTGCTGGGCCGACTAGCGGCATCTCCTACGAGCAGTACTTC.

The rearrangement joins TRBV7-9 to TRBJ1-1; tentative D call: TRBD1 (5 bases). V was cut by 4 bases and J by 1 base, with 16 bases left in between. Germline assignment: CDR1 SEHNR and CDR2 FQNEAQ (reference sequence). CDR3 length: 16 amino acids. CDR3 DNA sequence: TGTGCCAGCAGCTATTCCCCCCGGGGGACGAACACTGAAGCTTTCTTT. Translated, it gives CASSYSPRGTNTEAFF.

The J gene is TRBJ2-3, the V gene TRBV7-3; 9 nucleotides agree with TRBD2. J gave up 1 base and V 2 bases, and 13 bases lay outside the gene matches. Germline V gene data show CDR1 as SGHTA and CDR2 as FQGTGA. This CDR3 has 19 amino acids. The CDR3 sequence: CASSLFGREGPVGTDTQYF. The CDR3, as DNA: TGTGCCAGCAGCTTATTCGGGCGGGAGGGCCCTGTTGGCACAGATACGCAGTATTTT.

J is TRBJ2-4 and V is TRBV29-1; TRBD1 aligns across 8 bases. Germline V gives CDR1 SQVTM, CDR2 ANQGSEA. V dropped 0 bases and J dropped 5; count of bases not matched to a gene: 6. This CDR3 has 15 residues. Here the CDR3 reads CSVEDPDREENIQYF. The CDR3 coding sequence is TGCAGCGTTGAAGATCCGGACAGGGAAGAAAACATTCAGTACTTC.

The J gene is TRBJ2-4, the V gene TRBV6-6, with no clear D. V lost 6 bases and J 0 bases, leaving 9 bases between the germline ends. The CDR3 spans 14 residues. The germline V gene encodes CDR1 MNHNY and CDR2 SVGAGI (reference sequence). Written as DNA, the CDR3 is TGTGCCAGCAGGCGTCGAGAAGCCAAAAACATTCAGTACTTC. Translation gives CASRRREAKNIQYF.

The chain couples TRBV5-1 to TRBJ2-1; possibly TRBD2 for D (5 bases). The CDR3 has 16 residues. Germline CDR1 and CDR2: SGHRS and YFSETQ. Between the trimmed V and J ends, which lost 6 bases and 5 bases, there was a span of 21 bases. The CDR3 DNA reads as TGCGCCAGCACCGACCTCGGGCTAGCAAAGAACAATGAGCAGTTCTTC. Encoded protein: CASTDLGLAKNNEQFF.

The chain is built from TRBV4-2 and TRBJ2-2, with TRBD2 matching over 10 bases. CDR3 length equals 17 residues. The germline CDR1 and CDR2 sequences are LGHNA and YNFKEQ. V shed 0 bases, J shed 3 bases, and the junction held 4 bases outside the gene matches. The CDR3 protein is CASSQDLGLADTGELFF. The CDR3 DNA follows: TGTGCCAGCAGCCAAGATCTCGGACTAGCGGACACCGGGGAGCTGTTTTTT.

The V call is TRBV7-2, the J call TRBJ1-2, with 7 bases matching TRBD1. The junction had 6 bases not matched to a gene; V was cut back by 0 bases and J by 5 bases. This CDR3 is 15 amino acids long. Per germline, CDR1 SGHTA and CDR2 FQGNSA. CDR3 region: CASSLAPGQPYGYTF. CDR3 in DNA: TGTGCCAGCAGCTTAGCTCCGGGACAGCCTTATGGCTACACCTTC.

The rearrangement joins TRBV5-6 to TRBJ2-3; D is perhaps TRBD2 (5 bases). Trimming cost V 4 bases and J 0 bases, with 15 bases left between them. CDR1 and CDR2 from the germline V gene are SGHDT and YYEEEE. CDR3 length: 16 amino acids. The CDR3, as DNA: TGTGCCAGCAGCCCCCCGAGCGGATCAAGCACAGATACGCAGTATTTT. Translation: CASSPPSGSSTDTQYF.

A word on this clonotype: At one of its ends the junction is not consistent with the germline gene, which may arise from a read error. The chain is built from TRBV7-2 and TRBJ2-3; D not certain. CDR3 length equals 15 residues. CDR1 and CDR2 from the germline V gene are SGHTA and FQGNSA. CDR3 amino acids: CACSLESTPTDTQYF. As DNA, the CDR3 is TGTGCCTGCAGCTTAGAGTCTACGCCCACAGATACGCAGTATTTT. Combining the CDR3 with reference TRBV7-2 and TRBJ2-3 gives the whole variable domain GAGVSQSPSNKVTEKGKDVELRCDPISGHTALYWYRQSLGQGLEFLIYFQGNSAPDKSGLPSDRFSAERTGGSVSTLTIQRTQQEDSAVYLCACSLESTPTDTQYFGPGTRLTVL.

In this sample, this clonotype turned up a few times. The junction and the germline gene differ at one end; a read error may be behind it. The V and J genes are TRBV20-1 and TRBJ2-5; D could derive from TRBD1 or TRBD2 (5 bases each). CDR1 is DFQATT and CDR2 is SNEGSKA in the germline V gene (reference sequence). The CDR3 loop spans 15 amino acids. CDR3 bases: TGCGGTGCTAGAGTCGGGGCAGCCAGCCAAGAGACCCAGTACTTC. Its translation: CGARVGAASQETQYF.

A word on this clonotype: At one end, the junction sequence differs from germline, possibly due to a read error. The V gene is TRBV12-3 or TRBV12-4, the J gene TRBJ1-4; 10 bases are a match to TRBD1. There are 14 residues in the CDR3. This chain's CDR3 is CASSLGTGAEKLFF. CDR3 nucleotides: TGTGCCAGCAGTTTGGGGACAGGGGCTGAAAAGCTGTTTTTT.

This clonotype was observed at least ten times. The chain joins TRBV11-2 to TRBJ2-5; tentatively, D is TRBD1 (6 bases). V lost 8 bases, J lost 2 bases, and 15 bases lay in between. CDR1 is SGHAT, CDR2 FQNNGV, per germline. This CDR3 has 14 amino acids. The CDR3 sequence is CASSPGAGQETQYF. CDR3 DNA: TGTGCCAGCTCACCAGGGGCAGGACAAGAGACCCAGTACTTC.

This chain links TRBV19 with TRBJ1-2; unclear D gene. Germline V gene sequence: CDR1 LNHDA, CDR2 SQIVND (reference sequence). CDR3 length: 14 residues. With 0 bases removed from V and 5 bases from J, the gap between germline ends came to 10 bases. The CDR3, as DNA: TGTGCCAGTAGTATAGATGGGTCCTGGTATGGCTACACCTTC. This encodes CASSIDGSWYGYTF.

The chain has TRBV10-3 and TRBJ1-2; D is unclear. Germline V lookup: CDR1 ENHRY, CDR2 SYGVKD. V lost 2 bases and J lost 8, with 9 bases in between. The CDR3 is made up of 12 amino acids. CDR3 DNA: TGTGCCATCAGTGAGAATGGGCGCGGCTACACCTTC. Encoded protein: CAISENGRGYTF.

Note on this clonotype: Mismatch with germline at one junction end may stem from a read error. The V and J genes are TRBV6-2 or TRBV6-3 and TRBJ2-3; D not resolved. Germline CDR1 reads MNHEY; CDR2 reads SVGEGT. The CDR3 covers 10 residues. The CDR3, as DNA: TGTGCCACCGGGTCGAATACGCGGTATTTT. This codes for CATGSNTRYF.